This TCR beta chain was obtained from a study of blood T cell repertoires in COVID-19. Per germline, CDR1 KGHDR and CDR2 SFDVKD. The CDR3 runs to 19 residues. V lost 4 bases to trimming and J lost 0 bases; unmatched junction nucleotides: 11. The protocol was immunoSEQ multiplex PCR, while the TCRdb copy is restricted to in-frame clones and leaves out a portion. The table lists roughly 250,000 clones, 88% of them singletons, with less than 5% in the top ten. V usage is TRBV24-1 and J usage is TRBJ2-4; TRBD2 matches at 10 bases. The specimen sequenced was peripheral blood. The TCR was taken from a man aged 55-75 years who had recovered from COVID-19. The CDR3 nucleotides are TGTGCCACCAGTGAAGGAGCGGGGGGGCAACCCCTAGCCAAAAACATTCAGTACTTC. Its translation: CATSEGAGGQPLAKNIQYF.